These 4 T cell receptor beta chains came from one sample sequenced in a study of CD8+CD57+ T cells in acquired aplastic anemia. Researchers used genomic DNA as the template to profile TCR beta VDJ and CDR3. In TCRdb, the reads were re-called with MiXCR into one record per CDR3 protein. The table includes around 500,000 distinct CDR3 sequences, around 33% detected once. Whoever was chosen for sequencing had shown CD8+CD57+ cell expansion by flow cytometry. Sample: sorted CD4+, CD8+, or CD8+CD57+ T cells (not recorded which) from PBMCs. The receptors derive from a human donor with aplastic anemia.

This clonotype came up many times. The chain has TRBV20-1 and TRBJ1-2, with D possibly matching TRBD1 (5 bases). The CDR3 has 12 amino acids. The V end lost 2 bases, the J end lost 7 bases, and 11 bases lay between the germline ends. Germline CDR1 DFQATT, CDR2 SNEGSKA (reference sequence). For the CDR3, the DNA is TGCAGTGCTAGATGGGGGGTGTTTGGCTACACCTTC. Its translation: CSARWGVFGYTF.

This clonotype was recorded many times. The chain couples TRBV7-2 to TRBJ1-5, with TRBD1 matching 7 bases. The CDR3 runs to 14 residues. V shed 4 bases, J shed 1 base, and the junction held 1 base outside the gene matches. Germline V CDR1 and CDR2: SGHTA, FQGNSA. The CDR3 nucleotides read TGTGCCAGCAGCTCACAGGGGAGCAATCAGCCCCAGCATTTT. Protein: CASSSQGSNQPQHF. Filled out from reference TRBV7-2 and TRBJ1-5, the complete variable domain reads GAGVSQSPSNKVTEKGKDVELRCDPISGHTALYWYRQSLGQGLEFLIYFQGNSAPDKSGLPSDRFSAERTGGSVSTLTIQRTQQEDSAVYLCASSSQGSNQPQHFGDGTRLSIL.

The V and J genes are TRBV5-1 and TRBJ2-1; 9 bases are shared with TRBD2. Germline CDR1 reads SGHRS; CDR2 reads YFSETQ. V lost 0 bases and J lost 0; bases outside the gene matches: 4. This CDR3 comprises 17 residues. CDR3 sequence reads: CASSLAGSGSSYNEQFF. CDR3 bases: TGCGCCAGCAGCTTGGCGGGTAGCGGGAGCTCCTACAATGAGCAGTTCTTC. Full variable domain (rest looked up from reference TRBV5-1 and TRBJ2-1): KAGVTQTPRYLIKTRGQQVTLSCSPISGHRSVSWYQQTPGQGLQFLFEYFSETQRNKGNFPGRFSGRQFSNSRSEMNVSTLELGDSALYLCASSLAGSGSSYNEQFFGPGTRLTVL.

Concerning this clonotype itself: At one end, the junction sequence differs from germline, possibly due to a read error. The chain employs TRBV20-1 and TRBJ2-5, with 8 bases identical to TRBD2. The CDR3 consists of 16 residues. Per germline, CDR1 DFQATT and CDR2 SNEGSKA (reference sequence). CDR3 nucleotide sequence: TGCAGTGCTAGCCATCTCGGCGGGGGGCGGTGGGAGAGCCAGTACTTC. It yields the protein CSASHLGGGRWESQYF.